The 21 T cell receptor beta chains below come from one sample, sequenced in a study of somatic mutations in cytotoxic T cells in rheumatoid arthritis. Here immunoSEQ multiplex PCR was the method, and the copy in TCRdb shows in-frame clones only, minus some. The sample yields some 20,000 clones, over 70% seen once. The specimen sequenced was CD8+ T cells sorted from blood. The receptor source for this set is a woman in her fifties or sixties in good health.

The chain couples TRBV6-1 to TRBJ1-1; D is unclear. Trimming pared 1 base from V and 6 bases from J, leaving 12 bases between. The CDR3 runs to 14 residues. Germline V gene sequence: CDR1 MNHNS, CDR2 SASEGT. The CDR3 reads CASSEVGGTPEAFF. CDR3 in DNA: TGTGCCAGCAGTGAAGTGGGAGGCACGCCTGAAGCTTTCTTT.

This clone appeared a few times. The chain joins TRBV27 to TRBJ1-2; perhaps TRBD1 as D (5 bases). V dropped 8 bases and J dropped 8 bases, with 12 bases sitting between them. Germline V gives CDR1 MNHEY, CDR2 SMNVEV (reference sequence). The CDR3 covers 11 residues. The chain's CDR3 is CASGDFEGYTF. CDR3 coding DNA: TGTGCCAGCGGGGACTTTGAGGGCTACACCTTC.

This CDR3 is CASIDWDFGKLFF. DNA for the CDR3: TGTGCCAGTATCGACTGGGACTTCGGAAAACTGTTTTTT. This chain connects TRBV19 to TRBJ1-4; possibly TRBD1 for D (5 bases). V was shortened by 7 bases and J by 10 bases, with 16 bases between the two germline ends. The germline gives CDR1 LNHDA, CDR2 SQIVND (reference sequence). The CDR3 is made up of 13 amino acids.

The chain links TRBV7-9 to TRBJ2-3; D gene unclear. The V and J ends lost 3 bases and 1 base respectively, with 2 bases between them. The CDR3 is 12 amino acids. The germline gives CDR1 SEHNR, CDR2 FQNEAQ (reference sequence). CDR3 nucleotide sequence: TGTGCCAGCAGCTTGGGCACAGATACGCAGTATTTT. Its translation: CASSLGTDTQYF.

CDR3 coding DNA: TGCAGTGCTACCACTAATGAAAAACTGTTTTTT. This sequence encodes CSATTNEKLFF. The V call is TRBV20-1, the J call TRBJ1-4, with D unclear. The V gene lost 4 bases and the J gene lost 2 bases, with 2 bases spanning the gap. CDR3 length: 11 amino acids. Per germline, CDR1 DFQATT and CDR2 SNEGSKA (reference sequence).

This chain connects TRBV5-6 to TRBJ1-1; D remains ambiguous. The ends were cut back, 0 bases at V and 5 bases at J, with 8 bases in the middle. Germline loops: CDR1 SGHDT, CDR2 YYEEEE. The CDR3 extends over 13 amino acids. CDR3 nucleotide sequence: TGTGCCAGCAGCTTGGGGGTTGGGACTGAAGCTTTCTTT. This encodes CASSLGVGTEAFF.

This clone was seen more than once but under ten times. This chain joins TRBV4-1 and TRBJ2-7, with D uncertain. Germline V gene sequence: CDR1 MGHRA, CDR2 YSYEKL. The CDR3 spans 13 residues. The V and J ends lost 0 bases and 4 bases respectively, with 7 bases between them. CDR3 coding DNA: TGCGCCAGCAGCCAAGAGTTGGGATACGAGCAGTACTTC. It is translated as CASSQELGYEQYF.

The J gene is TRBJ1-3, the V gene TRBV18; the D gene is possibly TRBD1 (5 bases). Germline-derived CDR1 and CDR2 are KGHSH and LQKENI. This CDR3 is 16 amino acids long. Between the trimmed V and J ends, which lost 3 bases and 4 bases, there was a span of 16 bases. The CDR3 nucleotides read TGTGCCAGCTCACCCTCCCGAATGGGGCACGGAAACACCATATATTTT. This encodes CASSPSRMGHGNTIYF.

On this clone itself: Other nucleotide sequences from this sample produce the same CDR3. The chain is built from TRBV29-1 and TRBJ1-2; the match to TRBD1 covers 7 bases. Germline-derived CDR1 and CDR2 are SQVTM and ANQGSEA. V was pared by 5 bases and J by 3 bases, with 3 bases of the junction left unmatched. There are 12 residues in the CDR3. CDR3 protein: CSVRGGDYGYTF. The DNA for the CDR3 is TGCAGCGTTCGAGGGGGCGACTATGGCTACACCTTC.

The chain carries TRBV25-1 and TRBJ1-2; D gene unclear. With 3 bases removed from V and 0 bases from J, the gap between germline ends came to 17 bases. Germline CDR1 MGHDK, CDR2 SYGVNS. The CDR3 has 17 residues. The CDR3 bases are TGTGCCAGCAGTGATACCAGCGGAGGCCAGGCTAACTATGGCTACACCTTC. Protein product: CASSDTSGGQANYGYTF.

The chain employs TRBV4-1 and TRBJ1-5; 7 bases align to TRBD1. The germline gives CDR1 MGHRA, CDR2 YSYEKL. V dropped 1 base and J dropped 3; count of bases not matched to a gene: 3. The CDR3 loop spans 15 amino acids. DNA for the CDR3: TGCGCCAGCAGCCAAGCCGACAGGGCCAATCAGCCCCAGCATTTT. Translated, it gives CASSQADRANQPQHF.

The sample holds one count of this clone. The genes are TRBV5-8 and TRBJ2-3; D possibly corresponds to TRBD1 (5 bases). Germline loops: CDR1 SGHTS, CDR2 YDEGEE. The CDR3 runs 17 residues. Trimming removed 5 bases at V and 0 bases at J, with 19 bases between. The CDR3 coding sequence is TGTGCCAGCAGAAACCCCCCAGGGATCACTAGCACAGATACGCAGTATTTT. It specifies CASRNPPGITSTDTQYF.

The chain joins TRBV19 to TRBJ2-7; no reliable D call. Trimming cost V 1 base and J 3 bases, with 1 base left between them. The germline gives CDR1 LNHDA, CDR2 SQIVND (reference sequence). This CDR3 is built from 11 residues. CDR3 in amino acids: CASSIGYEQYF. DNA of the CDR3: TGTGCCAGTAGTATAGGCTACGAGCAGTACTTC. The entire variable domain, with the rest obtained from reference TRBV19 and TRBJ2-7, is as follows: DGGITQSPKYLFRKEGQNVTLSCEQNLNHDAMYWYRQDPGQGLRLIYYSQIVNDFQKGDIAEGYSVSREKKESFPLTVTSAQKNPTAFYLCASSIGYEQYFGPGTRLTVT.

The CDR3 sequence is CASSSTGISYNEQFF. In DNA form, the CDR3 reads TGTGCCAGCAGCTCGACAGGTATTTCCTACAATGAGCAGTTCTTC. The rearrangement links TRBV5-8 to TRBJ2-1; a possible D gene is TRBD1 (6 bases). The germline V gene encodes CDR1 SGHTS and CDR2 YDEGEE. The CDR3 is 15 residues long. With 3 bases removed from V and 1 base from J, the gap between germline ends came to 11 bases.

The chain couples TRBV11-2 to TRBJ2-2; 9 bases align to TRBD1. Germline V gene data show CDR1 as SGHAT and CDR2 as FQNNGV. CDR3 length: 15 residues. The J segment lost 6 bases and the V segment lost 6 bases, leaving 8 bases of the junction unmatched. CDR3 loop: CASSYTTGGAGELFF. CDR3 bases: TGTGCCAGCAGTTATACGACAGGGGGGGCCGGGGAGCTGTTTTTT. The full variable domain, in which reference TRBV11-2 and TRBJ2-2 provide the parts outside the CDR3, is EAGVAQSPRYKIIEKRQSVAFWCNPISGHATLYWYQQILGQGPKLLIQFQNNGVVDDSQLPKDRFSAERLKGVDSTLKIQPAKLEDSAVYLCASSYTTGGAGELFFGEGSRLTVL.

The chain is built from TRBV6-4 and TRBJ1-1; D not certain. The CDR3 consists of 13 residues. V was shortened by 2 bases and J by 8 bases, with 12 bases between the two germline ends. Germline V gives CDR1 MRHNA, CDR2 SNTAGT. The CDR3 is CASSDEAAQEAFF. Written as DNA, the CDR3 is TGTGCCAGCAGTGACGAGGCAGCCCAAGAAGCTTTCTTT.

This clone was seen just once. The chain has TRBV6-6 and TRBJ1-1; weak D call: TRBD1 (6 bases). The CDR3 extends over 14 amino acids. Trimming took off 2 bases at V and 5 bases at J, with 12 bases between the two ends. CDR1 is MNHNY and CDR2 is SVGAGI in the germline V gene (reference sequence). CDR3 nucleotides: TGTGCCAGCAGTTACGGGGGGGCAGGTACTGAAGCTTTCTTT. Its protein product is CASSYGGAGTEAFF.

This clone was observed a few times. The chain employs TRBV9 and TRBJ1-2, with 8 bases identical to TRBD1. Germline CDR1 SGDLS, CDR2 YYNGEE. This CDR3 is 15 amino acids long. Germline trimming cut 4 bases from V and 8 bases from J; bases unmatched to any gene: 13. The CDR3 DNA reads TGTGCCAGCAGCCCACGGACAGGGCCGCTCGGGGGCTACACCTTC. Its protein product is CASSPRTGPLGGYTF.

The chain employs TRBV28 and TRBJ2-7; TRBD1 or TRBD2 may be the D gene (6 bases each). The V and J ends lost 6 bases and 4 bases respectively, with 16 bases between them. Looked up from germline, CDR1 is MDHEN and CDR2 is SYDVKM. The CDR3 runs to 14 residues. CDR3 nucleotide sequence: TGTGCCAGCAGGGGGAGAGGGGGGACGTACGAGCAGTACTTC. This gives the protein CASRGRGGTYEQYF. Looking up the rest from reference TRBV28 and TRBJ2-7 gives the full variable domain: DVKVTQSSRYLVKRTGEKVFLECVQDMDHENMFWYRQDPGLGLRLIYFSYDVKMKEKGDIPEGYSVSREKKERFSLILESASTNQTSMYLCASRGRGGTYEQYFGPGTRLTVT.

This chain uses TRBV27 with TRBJ2-2; perhaps TRBD1 as D (5 bases). V shed 5 bases and J shed 3 bases, with 13 bases lying between them. Germline CDR1 is MNHEY and CDR2 is SMNVEV (reference sequence). This CDR3 has 15 amino acids. This CDR3 reads CASSTRQIYTGELFF. CDR3 nucleotide sequence: TGTGCCAGCAGTACCCGACAGATATACACCGGGGAGCTGTTTTTT.

This clone was picked up a small number of times. The chain is built from TRBV19 and TRBJ1-1; maybe TRBD1 (5 bases). The germline V and J ends were trimmed by 1 base and 1 base, with 10 bases remaining between them. This CDR3 spans 15 amino acids. Germline CDR1 reads LNHDA; CDR2 reads SQIVND (reference sequence). The CDR3 bases are TGTGCCAGTAGTATAGGGTCAGGGCAGAACACTGAAGCTTTCTTT. It translates to CASSIGSGQNTEAFF.